These T cell receptor beta chains were read from a single sample in a study of blood T cells in healthy people across ages. A single record per CDR3 protein comes from TCRdb applying MiXCR to the 5' RACE reads. Of 870,000 or so distinct CDR3 sequences listed, 29% were seen once; the top ten hold 15% to 20%. The sample taken for sequencing was blood. The receptors were gathered from a woman older than 75 in good health. Each CDR3 is given with its conserved first and last residue. The D gene is left open where the match is weak. Only part of the rows carry a size: once, few, many, or a class if the clone is expanded.

V,size,J,D,DNA,CDR3
TRBV6-5,many,TRBJ2-3,TRBD2,TGTGCCAGCAGGCGCGGGGGGGGCACAGATACGCAGTATTTT,CASRRGGGTDTQYF
TRBV12-3/TRBV12-4,many,TRBJ2-2,NA,TGTGCCAGCAGAGGGACGGTGAACACCGGGGAGCTGTTTTTT,CASRGTVNTGELFF
TRBV5-1,NA,TRBJ2-2,NA,TGCGCCAGCAGCTTGTTGGCCCTAGACAGGATGAACACCGGGGAGCTGTTTTTT,CASSLLALDRMNTGELFF
TRBV11-3,NA,TRBJ2-5,NA,TGTGCCGGAGGATACCAGGGGCAAGAGACCCAGTACTTC,CAGGYQGQETQYF
TRBV24-1,many,TRBJ2-1,TRBD2,TGTGCCACCCGATCTCAGCGGGGGGACTCCTACAATGAGCAGTTCTTC,CATRSQRGDSYNEQFF
TRBV15,NA,TRBJ2-1,TRBD2,TGTGCCACCAGCAGATCAAGAGCGGGACACAATGAGCAGTTCTTC,CATSRSRAGHNEQFF
TRBV11-3,few,TRBJ1-2,TRBD1,TGTGCCAGCAGCTCGCGGGACAGGGTGAACTATGGCTACACCTTC,CASSSRDRVNYGYTF
TRBV2,many,TRBJ2-6,TRBD1,TGTGCCAGCAGTGAACAGGGGGCTGGGGCCAACGTCCTGACTTTC,CASSEQGAGANVLTF
TRBV3-1,many,TRBJ2-1,TRBD1,TGTGCCAGCAGCCGGGGGACAGGGCTTGTCAATGAGCAGTTCTTC,CASSRGTGLVNEQFF
TRBV7-9,NA,TRBJ1-2,NA,TGTGCCAGCAGCTCAGTAGGGACAACAAGTGGTGGCTACACCTTC,CASSSVGTTSGGYTF
TRBV12-3/TRBV12-4,few,TRBJ1-6,NA,TGTGCCAGCAGTTTAGCACAGCGTAATTCACCCCTCCACTTT,CASSLAQRNSPLHF
TRBV7-9,NA,TRBJ1-5,NA,TGTGCCAGCAGCCAGGGATGGTCGGGTCAGCCCCAGCATTTT,CASSQGWSGQPQHF
TRBV11-2,NA,TRBJ1-3,NA,TGTGCCAGCAGCGGTCAGGATACAAACACCATATATTTT,CASSGQDTNTIYF
TRBV20-1,NA,TRBJ2-7,TRBD1,TGCAGTGCTAGAGTGGGGACAGGGAGCTACGAGCAGTACTTC,CSARVGTGSYEQYF
TRBV9,many,TRBJ2-2,TRBD2,TGTGCCAGCAGCGGGGCGATAGCGGGGGGGCGAACCGGGGAGCTGTTTTTT,CASSGAIAGGRTGELFF